This T cell receptor (beta chain) stems from a study of cytomegalovirus exposure and HLA in healthy donors. General study findings and limits: The finding came from a later analysis; first-cohort TCR clusters tended to co-occur in the roughly 120 validation repertoires. Cytomegalovirus association was listed for about 150 TCR beta chains. In vitro, three CMV-associated chains proved specific for CMV antigens.

Trimming pared 1 base from V and 2 bases from J, leaving 9 bases between. This CDR3 contains 15 residues. Germline loops: CDR1 MNHNS, CDR2 SASEGT. The donors belonged to the roughly 110-subject validation cohort, separate from the roughly 710-subject first cohort. Turning to this clone: Its specificity is not known.

Profiled with immunoSEQ multiplex PCR; TCRdb holds only in-frame clones, not every one. This sample carries around 150,000 clones, 70% to 90% of them seen once, and the ten largest clones take 6.5% to 8.5%. The rearrangement links TRBV6-1 to TRBJ1-3; D not certain. Material: PBMCs. This receptor was taken from a woman under 30 in good health and CMV-seropositive. CDR3 amino acids: CASSEGRVTGNTIYF. CDR3 DNA: TGTGCCAGCAGTGAAGGCCGCGTTACTGGAAACACCATATATTTT.